This TCR beta chain came from a study of T cell changes during pregnancy in multiple sclerosis. Libraries were prepared by immunoSEQ multiplex PCR; TCRdb keeps only in-frame clonotypes and omits some of them. The sample records about 81,000 clones, just over 90% being singletons. The sample here was peripheral blood, taken in the third trimester of pregnancy. The origin of this receptor is a female donor in good health, enrolled as a control in a pregnancy study.

The CDR3 nucleotides are TGTGCCAGCAGCCCGGACAGGGAACAGCCCCAGCATTTT. This gives the protein CASSPDREQPQHF. The chain carries TRBV11-2 and TRBJ1-5; 8 bases map to TRBD1. CDR1 SGHAT and CDR2 FQNNGV come from the germline V gene. V shed 5 bases and J 7 bases; nucleotides not matched to a gene: 4. This CDR3 spans 13 amino acids. Full variable domain (outside the CDR3, taken from reference TRBV11-2 and TRBJ1-5): EAGVAQSPRYKIIEKRQSVAFWCNPISGHATLYWYQQILGQGPKLLIQFQNNGVVDDSQLPKDRFSAERLKGVDSTLKIQPAKLEDSAVYLCASSPDREQPQHFGDGTRLSIL.